Listed here is a single TCR beta chain. The antigen is undetermined. Germline V gives CDR1 ENHRY, CDR2 SYGVKD. Trimming took 2 bases from V and 0 from J, leaving 5 bases between them. The CDR3 length is 13 residues. The data stem from a study of CD4+ T cells in melanoma. General study points: Neoantigen-specific CD4+ T cells in melanoma reportedly had diverse differentiation states. CD8+ T cell, macrophage and B cell function reportedly correlated with neoantigen-specific CD4+ T cells.

Repertoires were generated with immunoSEQ multiplex PCR, while TCRdb's copy carries only in-frame clones and drops some. Here the sample spans roughly 52,000 clones, 55% to 75% being singletons. This chain links TRBV10-3 with TRBJ2-7, with D uncertain. What was sequenced was tumor tissue. This sequence was found in a human donor with melanoma. CDR3 in amino acids: CAISERSSYEQYF. The CDR3 coding sequence is TGTGCCATCAGTGAGAGGAGCTCCTACGAGCAGTACTTC.